This T cell receptor beta chain stems from a study of blood T cell repertoires in COVID-19. The protocol was immunoSEQ multiplex PCR, while the TCRdb copy is restricted to in-frame clones and leaves out a portion. Of roughly 220,000 clones detected, roughly 86% appear once; the ten largest clones hold 3% to 3.5%. Per the germline V gene, CDR1 is MNHEY and CDR2 is SVGAGI. The ends lost 4 bases at V and 2 bases at J; junction bases unmatched: 6. This CDR3 has 15 amino acids. The source material was peripheral blood. This sequence was found in a man aged 60 to 69 with acute or convalescent COVID-19. The chain uses TRBV6-5 and TRBJ1-2; 8 bases are a match to TRBD1. The CDR3 nucleotides read TGTGCCAGCAGTTGGGGCAGGGGGCCGAACTATGGCTACACCTTC. Protein product: CASSWGRGPNYGYTF.